The 21 T cell receptor beta chains presented below share a single source sample, sequenced in a study of cytomegalovirus exposure and HLA in healthy donors (dated by TCRdb to about 2017). The receptor library was made with the immunoSEQ multiplex PCR assay. The multiplex PCR relied on a mix of 60 forward primers for TCR Vbeta segments and 13 reverse primers for TCR Jbeta segments. TCRdb re-hosts the immuneACCESS table, in-frame sequences only. Its copies lack some clones; in the studies checked, an unresolved V gene accounts for under half of them, and the cause for the rest is not known. The sample contains around 140,000 clones, roughly 73% of them found a single time. About 1% of the sample belongs to the ten largest clones. Material: PBMCs. Source of these receptors: a male donor in good health and CMV-seronegative.

The chain carries TRBV11-2 and TRBJ1-1, with 8 bases lining up with TRBD1. After removal of 5 bases from V and 7 bases from J, the junction contained 12 bases not matched to a gene. Germline CDR1 SGHAT, CDR2 FQNNGV. This CDR3 is 15 amino acids long. In nucleotides, the CDR3 is TGTGCCAGCAGCCCACTGACAGGGGCGATGGGTGAAGCTTTCTTT. This codes for CASSPLTGAMGEAFF.

This chain links TRBV7-9 with TRBJ1-1, with D possibly matching TRBD1 (6 bases). V dropped 5 bases and J dropped 1 base, with 8 bases sitting between them. Germline loops: CDR1 SEHNR, CDR2 FQNEAQ (reference sequence). The CDR3 extends over 13 amino acids. The CDR3 DNA follows: TGTGCCAGCAGCCGGACAGAGAACACTGAAGCTTTCTTT. This codes for CASSRTENTEAFF.

The chain employs TRBV7-6 and TRBJ1-3; the D is unclear. The V gene lost 3 bases and the J gene lost 1 base, with 10 bases spanning the gap. Germline loops: CDR1 SGHVS, CDR2 FNYEAQ. The CDR3 consists of 15 residues. The CDR3 region has the DNA TGTGCCAGCAGCTTGGGAGGTACTTCTGGAAACACCATATATTTT. Protein sequence: CASSLGGTSGNTIYF.

The chain recombines TRBV5-1 with TRBJ2-3; weak D call: TRBD1 (6 bases). V was clipped by 5 bases and J by 4 bases, with 14 bases between them. Germline V gene lookup returns CDR1 SGHRS and CDR2 YFSETQ. The CDR3 loop spans 14 amino acids. The CDR3 sequence: CASRSVQGPDTQYF. The CDR3 nucleotides are TGCGCCAGCAGATCGGTACAGGGACCAGATACGCAGTATTTT.

The chain is built from TRBV4-2 and TRBJ2-1; 13 bases align to TRBD2. Germline values: CDR1 LGHNA, CDR2 YNFKEQ. The J segment lost 9 bases and the V segment lost 5 bases, leaving 10 bases of the junction unmatched. The CDR3 covers 16 residues. CDR3 region: CASSDATSGGASEQFF. CDR3 bases: TGTGCCAGCAGCGACGCCACTAGCGGGGGGGCAAGTGAGCAGTTCTTC.

The chain joins TRBV5-3 to TRBJ2-3; perhaps TRBD1 as D (5 bases). TRBV5-3 is assigned to the ORF class and has an uncertain function. V was cut by 1 base and J by 4 bases, with 13 bases left in between. CDR3 length: 15 amino acids. CDR3 DNA sequence: TGTGCCAGAAGCTTGTCAGGGTGTGAGGCAGATACGCAGTATTTT. Translation gives CARSLSGCEADTQYF.

There are a few counts of this clone. The rearrangement joins TRBV5-1 to TRBJ1-4; 8 bases are shared with TRBD1. This CDR3 contains 14 residues. J gave up 7 bases and V 3 bases, and 5 bases lay outside the gene matches. Germline-derived CDR1 and CDR2 are SGHRS and YFSETQ. CDR3 sequence reads: CASSSQGAGEKLFF. The CDR3 DNA is TGCGCCAGCAGCTCCCAGGGGGCGGGTGAAAAACTGTTTTTT.

This clone was detected only a few times. V and J are TRBV5-4 and TRBJ2-3; the D gene is possibly TRBD2 (5 bases). The CDR3 is 14 amino acids. Trimming removed 2 bases from V and 0 bases from J, with 7 bases in between. Germline V gene lookup returns CDR1 SGHNT and CDR2 YYREEE (reference sequence). Here the CDR3 reads CASSFPGSTDTQYF. CDR3 nucleotide sequence: TGTGCCAGCAGCTTTCCGGGGAGCACAGATACGCAGTATTTT.

The J gene is TRBJ2-3, the V gene TRBV30, with 12 bases matching TRBD2. The CDR3 covers 15 residues. Germline V gives CDR1 GTSNPN, CDR2 SVGIG (reference sequence). Losses at the gene ends were 5 bases for V and 4 bases for J; bases not matched to a gene: 7. CDR3 sequence (DNA): TGTGCCTGGGTACCCCTAGCGGGGGGGCCAGATACGCAGTATTTT. This encodes CAWVPLAGGPDTQYF.

The table lists this clone with a few counts. The V gene is TRBV7-9, the J gene TRBJ1-1; D unresolved. CDR3 length: 12 amino acids. Trimming removed 10 bases at V and 1 base at J, with 10 bases between. Germline V gene lookup returns CDR1 SEHNR and CDR2 FQNEAQ (reference sequence). CDR3 amino acids: CATSIGNTEAFF. CDR3 bases: TGTGCCACCTCGATCGGGAACACTGAAGCTTTCTTT.

The V and J genes are TRBV9 and TRBJ2-3; 9 positions agree with TRBD2. Germline-derived CDR1 and CDR2 are SGDLS and YYNGEE. With 0 bases clipped from V and 4 bases from J, the junction kept 9 bases outside the gene matches. The CDR3 is 17 residues long. CDR3 DNA sequence: TGTGCCAGCAGCGTAGAGGGCGGGGGGGCCGGAGCAGATACGCAGTATTTT. As protein: CASSVEGGGAGADTQYF.

The chain recombines TRBV7-9 with TRBJ1-1, with D perhaps matching TRBD1 (6 bases). Germline V lookup: CDR1 SEHNR, CDR2 FQNEAQ (reference sequence). The V end lost 3 bases, the J end lost 1 base, and 6 bases lay between the germline ends. The CDR3 sequence is 13 residues long. CDR3 DNA: TGTGCCAGCAGCTTGGGGGCGAACACTGAAGCTTTCTTT. It codes for CASSLGANTEAFF.

The rearrangement joins TRBV2 to TRBJ2-2; perhaps TRBD1 as D (5 bases). Germline V gene sequence: CDR1 SNHLY, CDR2 FYNNEI. This CDR3 comprises 15 residues. V lost 2 bases to trimming and J lost 1 base, with 8 bases between them. The DNA for the CDR3 is TGTGCCAGCAGTGAATCTCAGGGGAACACCGGGGAGCTGTTTTTT. It is translated as CASSESQGNTGELFF.

This sequence joins TRBV7-2 and TRBJ1-1, with 7 nucleotides matching TRBD1. The V gene's germline CDR1 is SGHTA and CDR2 FQGNSA. Trimming removed 5 bases from V and 11 bases from J; junction bases left unmatched: 8. The CDR3 runs 12 residues. CDR3 DNA sequence: TGTGCCAGCAGCCGACAGACAGGGCGGGCTTTCTTT. Amino acid sequence: CASSRQTGRAFF. Looking up the rest from reference TRBV7-2 and TRBJ1-1 gives the full variable domain: GAGVSQSPSNKVTEKGKDVELRCDPISGHTALYWYRQSLGQGLEFLIYFQGNSAPDKSGLPSDRFSAERTGGSVSTLTIQRTQQEDSAVYLCASSRQTGRAFFGQGTRLTVV.

The rearrangement uses TRBV11-2 and TRBJ1-2; 9 nucleotides align to TRBD1. The CDR3 loop spans 16 amino acids. Germline CDR1 reads SGHAT; CDR2 reads FQNNGV. Trimming removed 1 base from V and 6 bases from J; junction bases left unmatched: 9. The CDR3 reads CASSLGPGTGKDGYTF. The CDR3 region has the DNA TGTGCCAGCAGCTTAGGCCCCGGGACAGGGAAGGATGGCTACACCTTC.

This chain connects TRBV11-2 to TRBJ2-7, with 9 bases matching TRBD1. The ends lost 5 bases at V and 6 bases at J; junction bases unmatched: 11. From germline, CDR1 is SGHAT and CDR2 FQNNGV. This CDR3 contains 15 residues. The CDR3 sequence: CASSPGTGRSREQYF. As DNA, the CDR3 is TGTGCCAGCAGCCCCGGGACAGGGAGGTCTCGCGAGCAGTACTTC.

The rearrangement joins TRBV5-4 to TRBJ2-5; D gene ambiguous. The CDR3 has 16 residues. Trimming took 1 base from V and 5 from J, leaving 18 bases between them. Germline V gene sequence: CDR1 SGHNT, CDR2 YYREEE (reference sequence). CDR3: CASSLSVNSLLETQYF. CDR3 DNA sequence: TGTGCCAGCAGCTTGTCGGTTAACAGTCTTTTGGAGACCCAGTACTTC.

CDR3 residues: CASSFAGNKGSQYF. CDR3 nucleotides: TGTGCCAGCAGCTTTGCGGGGAATAAGGGGTCCCAGTACTTC. The chain carries TRBV11-2 and TRBJ2-5; a weak D match, TRBD2 (6 bases). The CDR3 length is 14 residues. CDR1 and CDR2 from the germline V gene are SGHAT and FQNNGV. V was shortened by 3 bases and J by 9 bases, with 17 bases between the two germline ends.

Regarding this clone: At one boundary the junction diverges from the germline segment, which might be a read error. The chain uses TRBV20-1 and TRBJ2-5; D is possibly TRBD2 (5 bases). Germline lookup yields CDR1 DFQATT and CDR2 SNEGSKA (reference sequence). There are 11 residues in the CDR3. CDR3 sequence: CSASTDSTHYF. As DNA, the CDR3 is TGCAGTGCTTCCACGGACTCGACCCACTACTTC.

This clone was picked up one time. This chain uses TRBV9 with TRBJ2-1; 11 bases align to TRBD2. Germline CDR1 and CDR2: SGDLS and YYNGEE. With 0 bases clipped from V and 15 bases from J, the junction kept 8 bases outside the gene matches. The CDR3 runs to 14 residues. CDR3 in DNA: TGTGCCAGCAGCGTAGCTAGCGGGGGGCCCGCGGTGTTCTTC. Translation gives CASSVASGGPAVFF.

The V and J genes are TRBV5-1 and TRBJ2-3, with a tentative D call TRBD2 (5 bases). The germline V gene encodes CDR1 SGHRS and CDR2 YFSETQ. Trimming stripped 0 bases from V and 0 bases from J, with 11 bases between. This CDR3 spans 16 amino acids. CDR3 DNA sequence: TGCGCCAGCAGCTTGGGGGCTAGCCGTAGCACAGATACGCAGTATTTT. As protein: CASSLGASRSTDTQYF.